This TCR beta chain is drawn from a study of blood T cell repertoires in COVID-19. After removal of 4 bases from V and 6 bases from J, the junction contained 13 bases not matched to a gene. The germline CDR1 and CDR2 sequences are SGHTS and YDEGEE. The CDR3 spans 16 residues. In the original analysis: Amplification of reference gene primers was used by the study to estimate nucleated cell counts. The table came from immunoSEQ multiplex PCR; TCRdb's copy has only in-frame clones and leaves some out. Clone size and the V and J calls come from that table; the DNA yielded D and trimming. The table lists around 50,000 clones, roughly 90% of them singletons. This clone has more than one count but fewer than ten.

The receptor was isolated from a man aged 65-85 years with active COVID-19. The material sequenced was peripheral blood. V is TRBV5-8 and J is TRBJ2-5, with 9 bases identical to TRBD1. CDR3 amino acids: CASSRITGGVGKTQYF. The CDR3 nucleotides read TGTGCCAGCAGCCGAATTACAGGGGGCGTGGGGAAGACCCAGTACTTC. Variable domain in full (rest from reference TRBV5-8 and TRBJ2-5): EAGVTQSPTHLIKTRGQQATLRCSPISGHTSVYWYQQALGLGLQFLLWYDEGEERNRGNFPPRFSGRQFPNYSSELNVNALELEDSALYLCASSRITGGVGKTQYFGPGTRLLVL.